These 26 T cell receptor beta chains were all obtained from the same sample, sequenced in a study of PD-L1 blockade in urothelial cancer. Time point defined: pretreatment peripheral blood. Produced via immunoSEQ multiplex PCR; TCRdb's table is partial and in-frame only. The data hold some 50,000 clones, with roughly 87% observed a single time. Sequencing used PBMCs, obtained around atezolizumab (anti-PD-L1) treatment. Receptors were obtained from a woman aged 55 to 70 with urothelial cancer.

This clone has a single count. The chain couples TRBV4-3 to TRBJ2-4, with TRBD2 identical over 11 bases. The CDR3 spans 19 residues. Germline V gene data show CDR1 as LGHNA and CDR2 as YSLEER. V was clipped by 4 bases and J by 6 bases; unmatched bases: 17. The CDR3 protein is CASSRLLAGGSADVNIQYF. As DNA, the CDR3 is TGCGCCAGCAGCCGCCTCCTAGCGGGGGGCTCGGCTGATGTAAACATTCAGTACTTC.

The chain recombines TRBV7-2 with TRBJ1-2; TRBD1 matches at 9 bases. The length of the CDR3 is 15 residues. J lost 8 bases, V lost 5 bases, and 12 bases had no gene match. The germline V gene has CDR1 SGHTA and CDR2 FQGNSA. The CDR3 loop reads CASSQTAGTGPGYTF. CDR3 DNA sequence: TGTGCCAGCAGCCAAACAGCCGGGACAGGGCCCGGCTACACCTTC. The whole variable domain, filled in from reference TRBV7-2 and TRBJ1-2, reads GAGVSQSPSNKVTEKGKDVELRCDPISGHTALYWYRQSLGQGLEFLIYFQGNSAPDKSGLPSDRFSAERTGGSVSTLTIQRTQQEDSAVYLCASSQTAGTGPGYTFGSGTRLTVV.

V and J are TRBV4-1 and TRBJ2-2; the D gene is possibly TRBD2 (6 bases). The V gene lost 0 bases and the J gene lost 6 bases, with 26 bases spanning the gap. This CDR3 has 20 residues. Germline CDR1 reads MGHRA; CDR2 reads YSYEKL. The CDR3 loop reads CASSQEGTGVISQDPGELFF. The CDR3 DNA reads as TGCGCCAGCAGCCAAGAGGGCACGGGAGTCATTTCCCAAGACCCCGGGGAGCTGTTTTTT.

CDR3 loop: CASSLAEVITPQHF. DNA for the CDR3: TGTGCCAGCAGCTTGGCTGAGGTTATAACACCCCAGCATTTT. This chain joins TRBV5-5 and TRBJ1-5; D is ambiguous. Germline CDR1 and CDR2: SGHKS and YYEKEE (reference sequence). CDR3 length: 14 amino acids. V lost 0 bases and J 10 bases, leaving 14 bases between the germline ends.

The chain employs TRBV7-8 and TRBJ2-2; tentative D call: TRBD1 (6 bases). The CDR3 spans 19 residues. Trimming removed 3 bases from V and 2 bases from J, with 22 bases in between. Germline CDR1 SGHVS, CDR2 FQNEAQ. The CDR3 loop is CASSLPTGGGSRNTGELFF. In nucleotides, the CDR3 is TGTGCCAGCAGCTTGCCGACAGGCGGTGGATCAAGAAACACCGGGGAGCTGTTTTTT. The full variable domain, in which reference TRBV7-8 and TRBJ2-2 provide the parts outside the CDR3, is GAGVSQSPRYKVAKRGQDVALRCDPISGHVSLFWYQQALGQGPEFLTYFQNEAQLDKSGLPSDRFFAERPEGSVSTLKIQRTQQEDSAVYLCASSLPTGGGSRNTGELFFGEGSRLTVL.

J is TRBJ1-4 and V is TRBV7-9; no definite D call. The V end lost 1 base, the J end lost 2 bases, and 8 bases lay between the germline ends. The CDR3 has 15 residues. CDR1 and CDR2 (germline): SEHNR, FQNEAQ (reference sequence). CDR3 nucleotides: TGTGCCAGCAGCTTAGGGGGAGGTACTAATGAAAAACTGTTTTTT. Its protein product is CASSLGGGTNEKLFF.

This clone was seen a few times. The CDR3 sequence is CASSHMTGGGEQYF. CDR3 DNA: TGTGCCAGCAGCCACATGACAGGAGGAGGCGAGCAGTACTTC. This chain joins TRBV7-6 and TRBJ2-7; weak D call: TRBD1 (6 bases). Trimming cost V 5 bases and J 6 bases, with 17 bases left between them. The CDR3 runs 14 residues. The V gene's germline CDR1 is SGHVS and CDR2 FNYEAQ.

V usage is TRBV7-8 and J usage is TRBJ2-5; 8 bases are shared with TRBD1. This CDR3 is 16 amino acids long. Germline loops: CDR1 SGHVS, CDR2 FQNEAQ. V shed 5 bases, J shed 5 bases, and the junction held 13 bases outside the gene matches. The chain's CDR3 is CASSNYRDRLSETQYF. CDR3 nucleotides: TGTGCCAGCAGCAACTACCGGGACAGGTTATCGGAGACCCAGTACTTC.

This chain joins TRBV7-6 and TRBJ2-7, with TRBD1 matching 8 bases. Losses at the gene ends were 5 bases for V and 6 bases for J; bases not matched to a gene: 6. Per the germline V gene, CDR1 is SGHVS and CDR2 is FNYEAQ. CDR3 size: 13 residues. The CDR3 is CASSRDRGGEQYF. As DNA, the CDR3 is TGTGCCAGCAGCCGAGACAGGGGTGGCGAGCAGTACTTC.

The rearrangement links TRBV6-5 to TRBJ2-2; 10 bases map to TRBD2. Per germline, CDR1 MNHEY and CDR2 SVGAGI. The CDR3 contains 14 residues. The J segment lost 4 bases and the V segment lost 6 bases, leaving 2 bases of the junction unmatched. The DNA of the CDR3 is TGTGCCAGCAGGGTAGCGGGAGGCACCGGGGAGCTGTTTTTT. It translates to CASRVAGGTGELFF.

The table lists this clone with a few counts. CDR3 in amino acids: CASSFGENEAFF. The CDR3 DNA is TGTGCCAGCAGCTTTGGTGAGAACGAAGCTTTCTTT. The chain links TRBV7-9 to TRBJ1-1; the D is unclear. V was cut by 3 bases and J by 8 bases, with 10 bases left in between. Germline V gene lookup returns CDR1 SEHNR and CDR2 FQNEAQ (reference sequence). This CDR3 spans 12 amino acids.

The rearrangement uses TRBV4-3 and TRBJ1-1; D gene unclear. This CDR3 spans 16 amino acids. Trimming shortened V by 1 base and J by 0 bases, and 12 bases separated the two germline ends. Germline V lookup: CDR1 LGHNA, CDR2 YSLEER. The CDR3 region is CASSQGFGFMNTEAFF. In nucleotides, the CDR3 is TGCGCCAGCAGCCAAGGATTCGGGTTTATGAACACTGAAGCTTTCTTT.

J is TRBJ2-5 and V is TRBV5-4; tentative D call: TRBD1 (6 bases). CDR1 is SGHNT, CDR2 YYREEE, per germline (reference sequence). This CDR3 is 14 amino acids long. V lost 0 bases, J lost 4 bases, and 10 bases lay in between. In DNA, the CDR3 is TGTGCCAGCAGCTTGGGGGGGCGCGGAGAGACCCAGTACTTC. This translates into CASSLGGRGETQYF.

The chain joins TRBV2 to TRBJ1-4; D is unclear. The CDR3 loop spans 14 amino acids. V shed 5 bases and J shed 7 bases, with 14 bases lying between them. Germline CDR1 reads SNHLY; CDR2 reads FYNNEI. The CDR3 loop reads CASSPREVREKLFF. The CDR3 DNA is TGTGCCAGCAGTCCGCGGGAAGTACGTGAAAAACTGTTTTTT.

The chain's CDR3 is CASSSTGGYEQYF. The CDR3 DNA sequence: TGTGCCAGCAGTTCCACAGGGGGCTACGAGCAGTACTTC. The V and J genes are TRBV6-6 and TRBJ2-7, with 8 positions matching TRBD1. The CDR3 extends over 13 amino acids. Germline V lookup: CDR1 MNHNY, CDR2 SVGAGI (reference sequence). Trimming cost V 4 bases and J 3 bases; bases outside gene matches: 2.

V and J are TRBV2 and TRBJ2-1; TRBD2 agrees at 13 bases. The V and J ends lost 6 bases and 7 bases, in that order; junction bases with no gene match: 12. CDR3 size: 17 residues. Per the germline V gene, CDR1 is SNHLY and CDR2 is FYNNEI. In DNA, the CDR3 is TGTGCCAGCAGCCCAACTAGCGGGGGGGCCAGGGGTAATGAGCAGTTCTTC. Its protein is CASSPTSGGARGNEQFF. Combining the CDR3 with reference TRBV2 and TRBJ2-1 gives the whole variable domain EPEVTQTPSHQVTQMGQEVILRCVPISNHLYFYWYRQILGQKVEFLVSFYNNEISEKSEIFDDQFSVERPDGSNFTLKIRSTKLEDSAMYFCASSPTSGGARGNEQFFGPGTRLTVL.

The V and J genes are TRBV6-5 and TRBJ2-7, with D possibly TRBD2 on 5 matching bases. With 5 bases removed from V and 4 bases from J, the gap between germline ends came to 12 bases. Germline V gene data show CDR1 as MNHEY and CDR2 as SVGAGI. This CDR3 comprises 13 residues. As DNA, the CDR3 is TGTGCCAGCAGTCGTCATAGCGAGTACGAGCAGTACTTC. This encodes CASSRHSEYEQYF.

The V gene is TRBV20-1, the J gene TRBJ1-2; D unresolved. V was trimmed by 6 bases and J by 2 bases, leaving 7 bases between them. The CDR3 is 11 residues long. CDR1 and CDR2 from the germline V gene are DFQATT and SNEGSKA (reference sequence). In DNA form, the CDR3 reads TGCAGTGCGCCGAGGAACTATGGCTACACCTTC. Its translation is CSAPRNYGYTF.

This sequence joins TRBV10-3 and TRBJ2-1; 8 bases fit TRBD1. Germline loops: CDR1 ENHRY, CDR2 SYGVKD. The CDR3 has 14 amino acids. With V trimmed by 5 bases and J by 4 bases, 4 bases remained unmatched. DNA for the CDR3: TGTGCCATCAGTACAGGGGGAGGATACAATGAGCAGTTCTTC. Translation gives CAISTGGGYNEQFF.

CDR3 DNA: TGTGCCAGCAGCCCCGGGACAGGAACCTACGAGCAGTACTTC. This encodes CASSPGTGTYEQYF. V usage is TRBV11-3 and J usage is TRBJ2-7; 8 bases map to TRBD1. Germline V gene data show CDR1 as SGHNT and CDR2 as YENEEA. The ends lost 5 bases at V and 2 bases at J; junction bases unmatched: 5. The CDR3 is 14 residues long.

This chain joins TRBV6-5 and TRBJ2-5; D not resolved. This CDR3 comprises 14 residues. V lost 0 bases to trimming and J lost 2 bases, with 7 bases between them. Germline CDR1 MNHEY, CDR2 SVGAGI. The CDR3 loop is CASSYSGGQETQYF. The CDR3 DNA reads TGTGCCAGCAGTTACTCAGGCGGACAAGAGACCCAGTACTTC.

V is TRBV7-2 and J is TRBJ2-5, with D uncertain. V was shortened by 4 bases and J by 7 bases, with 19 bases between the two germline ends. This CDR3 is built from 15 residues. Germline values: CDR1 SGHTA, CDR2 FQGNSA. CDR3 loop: CASSSAQRRSGTQYF. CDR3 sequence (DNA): TGTGCCAGCAGCTCGGCCCAAAGACGGTCAGGGACCCAGTACTTC. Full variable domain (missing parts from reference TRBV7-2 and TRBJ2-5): GAGVSQSPSNKVTEKGKDVELRCDPISGHTALYWYRQSLGQGLEFLIYFQGNSAPDKSGLPSDRFSAERTGGSVSTLTIQRTQQEDSAVYLCASSSAQRRSGTQYFGPGTRLLVL.

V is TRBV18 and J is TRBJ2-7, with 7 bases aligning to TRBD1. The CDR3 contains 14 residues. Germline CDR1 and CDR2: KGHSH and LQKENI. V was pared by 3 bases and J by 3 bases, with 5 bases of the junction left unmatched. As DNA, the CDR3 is TGTGCCAGCTCACCCCCGACAGGGAGCTACGAGCAGTACTTC. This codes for CASSPPTGSYEQYF. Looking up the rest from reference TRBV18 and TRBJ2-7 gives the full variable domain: NAGVMQNPRHLVRRRGQEARLRCSPMKGHSHVYWYRQLPEEGLKFMVYLQKENIIDESGMPKERFSAEFPKEGPSILRIQQVVRGDSAAYFCASSPPTGSYEQYFGPGTRLTVT.

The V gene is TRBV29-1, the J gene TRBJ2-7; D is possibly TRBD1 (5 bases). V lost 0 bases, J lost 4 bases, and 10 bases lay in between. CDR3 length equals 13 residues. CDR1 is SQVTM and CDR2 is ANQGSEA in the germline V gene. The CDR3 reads CSVEDREQYEQYF. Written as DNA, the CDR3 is TGCAGCGTTGAAGACAGGGAACAATACGAGCAGTACTTC.

The CDR3, as DNA: TGTGCCAGCAGCTTACCGACAGGGGGAAATTCACCCCTCCACTTT. It is translated as CASSLPTGGNSPLHF. V gene TRBV7-8 combines with J gene TRBJ1-6; 9 positions agree with TRBD1. CDR1 is SGHVS and CDR2 is FQNEAQ in the germline V gene. The V gene end was trimmed by 2 bases and the J gene end by 7 bases; junction bases not matched to a gene: 3. The CDR3 extends over 15 amino acids.

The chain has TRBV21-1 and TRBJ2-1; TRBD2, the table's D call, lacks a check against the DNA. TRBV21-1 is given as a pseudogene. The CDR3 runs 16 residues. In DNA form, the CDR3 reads TGTGCCAGCAGCAAAGGCGGCGGGAGGGCCTACAATGAGCAGTTCTTC. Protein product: CASSKGGGRAYNEQFF.